This entry lists 16 T cell receptor beta chains sequenced from one sample in a study of blood T cell repertoires in COVID-19. TCRdb's copy holds only in-frame clones and misses some; the assay was immunoSEQ multiplex PCR. The table lists 400,000 to 450,000 clones, roughly nine tenths of them singletons, with 0.9% to 1.2% in the top ten. Material for sequencing was PBMCs or T cells enriched from blood (not recorded which). Source of these receptors: a young man who had recovered from COVID-19.

V gene TRBV6-5 combines with J gene TRBJ1-1; 7 bases map to TRBD1. V lost 7 bases to trimming and J lost 4 bases; unmatched junction nucleotides: 12. CDR1 and CDR2 (germline): MNHEY, SVGAGI. This CDR3 contains 15 residues. The chain's CDR3 is CASTPMEGAPTEAFF. CDR3 bases: TGTGCCAGCACCCCGATGGAGGGGGCGCCCACTGAAGCTTTCTTT.

The rearrangement joins TRBV28 to TRBJ1-2, with TRBD1 as a possible D gene (5 bases). Germline V gene lookup returns CDR1 MDHEN and CDR2 SYDVKM. The CDR3 contains 14 residues. V lost 5 bases, J lost 6 bases, and 16 bases lay in between. CDR3 loop: CASSPSLGGDGYTF. The CDR3 DNA reads as TGTGCCAGCAGTCCCTCTTTGGGGGGGGATGGCTACACCTTC.

This clone was observed a few times. The chain uses TRBV28 and TRBJ2-4; TRBD1 aligns across 8 bases. The CDR3 spans 19 residues. Germline assignment: CDR1 MDHEN and CDR2 SYDVKM. V was clipped by 6 bases and J by 0 bases; unmatched bases: 16. For the CDR3, the DNA is TGTGCCAGCAGCCCCCACAGGGGGACAGCGACAGTAGCCAAAAACATTCAGTACTTC. Translating gives CASSPHRGTATVAKNIQYF.

This rearrangement joins TRBV6-5 to TRBJ2-7, with 12 bases lining up with TRBD2. This CDR3 is 14 amino acids long. The germline V gene has CDR1 MNHEY and CDR2 SVGAGI. The ends lost 6 bases at V and 2 bases at J; junction bases unmatched: 2. The CDR3 DNA reads TGTGCCAGCAGCGGGACTAGCGGGCCCTACGAGCAGTACTTC. Its protein is CASSGTSGPYEQYF.

Notes on this clone: Different DNA sequences within this sample yield the same CDR3. The V call is TRBV20-1, the J call TRBJ2-5; TRBD2 matches 7 bases. The CDR3 is 13 residues long. V was pared by 3 bases and J by 5 bases, with 6 bases of the junction left unmatched. Germline CDR1 DFQATT, CDR2 SNEGSKA (reference sequence). The chain's CDR3 is CSASSGRGETQYF. The CDR3 nucleotides read TGCAGTGCTAGTTCAGGGAGGGGTGAGACCCAGTACTTC.

The rearrangement links TRBV9 to TRBJ2-3; 13 bases agree with TRBD2. With V trimmed by 1 base and J by 7 bases, 9 bases remained unmatched. The CDR3 is 17 amino acids. Germline V CDR1 and CDR2: SGDLS, YYNGEE. The CDR3: CASSVPKLAGGVNTQYF. The CDR3 DNA reads TGTGCCAGCAGCGTACCCAAACTAGCGGGAGGGGTGAATACGCAGTATTTT.

The chain carries TRBV19 and TRBJ1-5; TRBD1 might be the D (6 bases). Per germline, CDR1 LNHDA and CDR2 SQIVND (reference sequence). The CDR3 runs 15 residues. Trimming took 5 bases from V and 1 from J, leaving 12 bases between them. The CDR3 DNA is TGTGCCAGTAGTTCGCAACAGGGAAGCAATCAGCCCCAGCATTTT. It specifies CASSSQQGSNQPQHF.

The CDR3 DNA reads TGTGCCAGTAGTATTCTCGACAGACCTAACTATGGCTACACCTTC. It specifies CASSILDRPNYGYTF. The J gene is TRBJ1-2, the V gene TRBV19, with D possibly being TRBD1 (5 bases). In germline, CDR1 is LNHDA, CDR2 SQIVND (reference sequence). V lost 3 bases to trimming and J lost 0 bases, with 11 bases between them. This CDR3 comprises 15 residues.

This chain connects TRBV9 to TRBJ1-1; the D gene is possibly TRBD1 (6 bases). CDR1 SGDLS and CDR2 YYNGEE come from the germline V gene. CDR3 size: 13 residues. Trimming cost V 4 bases and J 3 bases, with 10 bases left between them. The CDR3 is CASSPGHDTEAFF. CDR3 bases: TGTGCCAGCAGCCCGGGACACGACACTGAAGCTTTCTTT.

The chain is built from TRBV3-1 (or the pseudogene TRBV3-2) and TRBJ2-3; weak D call: TRBD2 (5 bases). This CDR3 spans 16 amino acids. Per germline, CDR1 LGHDT and CDR2 YNNKEL (reference sequence). Trimming left V 1 base short and J 7 bases short, with 18 bases between. CDR3 in amino acids: CASSQGVSVVWNTQYF. CDR3 bases: TGTGCCAGCAGCCAAGGGGTTAGCGTCGTATGGAATACGCAGTATTTT.

The rearrangement links TRBV28 to TRBJ1-2; 7 bases align to TRBD1. CDR3 length: 13 amino acids. The germline CDR1 and CDR2 sequences are MDHEN and SYDVKM. The trim removed 6 bases at V and 8 bases at J, leaving 9 bases unmatched. CDR3 region: CASSPRGWRGYTF. The CDR3 nucleotides are TGTGCCAGCAGCCCCAGGGGGTGGAGGGGCTACACCTTC.

The V and J genes are TRBV28 and TRBJ1-1; 11 bases align to TRBD1. Trimming took 5 bases from V and 4 from J; bases not matched to a gene: 6. The CDR3 runs 15 residues. From germline, CDR1 is MDHEN and CDR2 SYDVKM. CDR3 nucleotide sequence: TGTGCCAGCAGTAAAGGGGGGACAGGGGGCACTGAAGCTTTCTTT. Translating gives CASSKGGTGGTEAFF.

The rearrangement uses TRBV15 and TRBJ2-5; 8 nucleotides match TRBD2. Germline CDR1 LNHNV, CDR2 YYDKDF (reference sequence). V shed 0 bases, J shed 2 bases, and the junction held 11 bases outside the gene matches. The CDR3 runs to 18 residues. In DNA, the CDR3 is TGTGCCACCAGCAGAGAAGGTCGAGGGGCGGGAGGACAAGAGACCCAGTACTTC. This gives the protein CATSREGRGAGGQETQYF.

This chain joins TRBV3-1 (or the pseudogene TRBV3-2) and TRBJ1-2; 8 bases fit TRBD1. The CDR3 runs to 17 residues. Germline-derived CDR1 and CDR2 are LGHDT and YNNKEL (reference sequence). V was clipped by 1 base and J by 3 bases; unmatched bases: 10. The DNA of the CDR3 is TGTGCCAGCAGCCAAGGTCACCGACAGGGGATGGACTATGGCTACACCTTC. This gives the protein CASSQGHRQGMDYGYTF.

The DNA for the CDR3 is TGTGCCAGCAGGGGACTAGCGGCGACGGAGGAGACCCAGTACTTC. This translates into CASRGLAATEETQYF. The chain joins TRBV5-6 to TRBJ2-5; TRBD2 agrees at 11 bases. V dropped 5 bases and J dropped 5; count of bases not matched to a gene: 8. The CDR3 has 15 residues. Germline-derived CDR1 and CDR2 are SGHDT and YYEEEE.

The chain joins TRBV28 to TRBJ2-3; 11 bases fit TRBD2. Unmatched junction bases numbered 2, after V lost 6 bases and J lost 0 bases. The germline V gene has CDR1 MDHEN and CDR2 SYDVKM. The CDR3 sequence is 15 residues long. CDR3 DNA sequence: TGTGCCAGCAGCGTAGCGGGAGGGAGCACAGATACGCAGTATTTT. Residues: CASSVAGGSTDTQYF. The variable domain in full, with the rest retrieved from reference TRBV28 and TRBJ2-3, is DVKVTQSSRYLVKRTGEKVFLECVQDMDHENMFWYRQDPGLGLRLIYFSYDVKMKEKGDIPEGYSVSREKKERFSLILESASTNQTSMYLCASSVAGGSTDTQYFGPGTRLTVL.